The 6 T cell receptor beta chains in this list originate from one sample, sequenced in a study of OX40 agonist ivuxolimab in advanced cancers. Repertoires were generated with immunoSEQ multiplex PCR, while TCRdb's copy carries only in-frame clones and drops some. The table records 60,000 to 100,000 clones, roughly 90% of them present only once. This material consisted of CD4+ or CD8+ T cells sorted from blood, taken in a trial of the OX40 agonist ivuxolimab. Receptors were obtained from an adult with an advanced solid tumor such as melanoma, head and neck, liver or kidney cancer.

This sequence joins TRBV10-3 and TRBJ1-2; 7 bases fit TRBD1. V was pared by 10 bases and J by 3 bases, with 5 bases of the junction left unmatched. CDR1 is ENHRY and CDR2 is SYGVKD in the germline V gene. This CDR3 is built from 12 residues. This CDR3 is CATGDRDYGYTF. CDR3 sequence (DNA): TGTGCCACAGGGGACAGAGACTATGGCTACACCTTC.

The chain couples TRBV6-5 to TRBJ2-5; D possibly corresponds to TRBD2 (5 bases). The CDR3 runs to 15 residues. V lost 4 bases and J 1 base, leaving 13 bases between the germline ends. Germline V gene data show CDR1 as MNHEY and CDR2 as SVGAGI. The CDR3 spells CASSSPRRAQETQYF. The CDR3 DNA is TGTGCCAGCAGTTCCCCGAGGCGGGCCCAAGAGACCCAGTACTTC.

This rearrangement joins TRBV7-3 to TRBJ2-7, with D hard to call. Trimming pared 3 bases from V and 1 base from J, leaving 10 bases between. Per the germline V gene, CDR1 is SGHTA and CDR2 is FQGTGA. CDR3 size: 14 residues. The CDR3 loop reads CASSLGGGSYEQYF. The DNA for the CDR3 is TGTGCCAGCAGCTTGGGCGGCGGATCCTACGAGCAGTACTTC.

The CDR3 loop is CASSHFLIKKGHSYEQYF. The CDR3 DNA is TGCGCCAGCAGCCATTTCCTTATCAAAAAGGGGCACTCCTACGAGCAGTACTTC. V gene TRBV4-1 combines with J gene TRBJ2-7; D possibly corresponds to TRBD1 (5 bases). The CDR3 covers 18 residues. Germline V gene sequence: CDR1 MGHRA, CDR2 YSYEKL. Trimming pared 3 bases from V and 0 bases from J, leaving 21 bases between.

The CDR3 DNA follows: TGTGCCAGCCTTACTAGGGGGGGGTGGTATGATAACACTGAAGCTTTCTTT. It yields the protein CASLTRGGWYDNTEAFF. The chain is built from TRBV2 and TRBJ1-1; D may be TRBD1 (6 bases). The CDR3 consists of 17 residues. V gave up 8 bases and J gave up 2 bases, with 24 bases separating them. The germline V gene encodes CDR1 SNHLY and CDR2 FYNNEI.

The J gene is TRBJ2-5, the V gene TRBV11-3; 11 nucleotides match TRBD1. Germline trimming cut 4 bases from V and 4 bases from J; bases unmatched to any gene: 8. The CDR3 extends over 16 amino acids. CDR1 is SGHNT and CDR2 is YENEEA in the germline V gene. For the CDR3, the DNA is TGTGCCAGCAGCTACCGGACAGGGGGCAGAGGAGAGACCCAGTACTTC. Its protein product is CASSYRTGGRGETQYF.